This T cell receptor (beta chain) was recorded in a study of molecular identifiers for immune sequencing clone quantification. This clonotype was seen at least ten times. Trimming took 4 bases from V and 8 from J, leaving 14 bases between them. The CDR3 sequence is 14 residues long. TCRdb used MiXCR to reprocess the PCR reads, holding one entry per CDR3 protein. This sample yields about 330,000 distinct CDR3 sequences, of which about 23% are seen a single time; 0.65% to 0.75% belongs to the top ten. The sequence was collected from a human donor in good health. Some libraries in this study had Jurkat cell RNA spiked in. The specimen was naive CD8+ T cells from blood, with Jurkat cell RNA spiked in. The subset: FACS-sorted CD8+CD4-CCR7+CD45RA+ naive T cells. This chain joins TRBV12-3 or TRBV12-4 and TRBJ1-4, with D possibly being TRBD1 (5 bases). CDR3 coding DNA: TGTGCCAGCAGTTCCGGGACTTTCCTCGAAAAACTGTTTTTT. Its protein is CASSSGTFLEKLFF.